Presented here are 17 T cell receptor beta chains from one specimen sequenced in a study of radiation and T cells in renal cell carcinoma. Time point specified: baseline pretreatment blood. Regarding treatment: 15 Gy SBRT to primary tumor, nephrectomy 4 weeks later. Clones were read by immunoSEQ multiplex PCR, and TCRdb kept only the in-frame ones, dropping some. The sample contains 130,000 to 150,000 clones, roughly 90% of which appear only once. The sequencing used blood, collected from a patient whose treatment included radiotherapy and nephrectomy. All receptors come from a woman between 65 and 79 years old with renal cell carcinoma.

The chain employs TRBV5-4 and TRBJ2-5, with 7 bases fitting TRBD1. V lost 0 bases, J lost 6 bases, and 5 bases stayed unmatched. CDR3 size: 14 residues. CDR1 is SGHNT and CDR2 is YYREEE in the germline V gene (reference sequence). CDR3 protein: CASSLAGGIQTQYF. The CDR3 region has the DNA TGTGCCAGCAGCTTGGCAGGGGGAATACAGACCCAGTACTTC.

Regarding this clone: At the DNA level, this CDR3 is encoded by other sequences in the same sample as well. V is TRBV7-6 and J is TRBJ2-5; 8 nucleotides agree with TRBD2. Germline values: CDR1 SGHVS, CDR2 FNYEAQ. This CDR3 has 15 amino acids. The J segment lost 2 bases and the V segment lost 0 bases, leaving 2 bases of the junction unmatched. For the CDR3, the DNA is TGTGCCAGCAGCTTAGCGGGCGGGGGGCAAGAGACCCAGTACTTC. It specifies CASSLAGGGQETQYF.

A few counts support this clone. The gene calls are TRBV6-4 and TRBJ2-3, with D possibly matching TRBD1 (5 bases). Germline CDR1 is MRHNA and CDR2 is SNTAGT. V lost 2 bases and J 2 bases, leaving 8 bases between the germline ends. The CDR3 runs 14 residues. The CDR3 DNA sequence: TGTGCCAGCAGTGACGGGGCTGACACAGATACGCAGTATTTT. Protein product: CASSDGADTDTQYF.

J is TRBJ2-5 and V is TRBV6-6; 9 bases line up with TRBD2. The germline CDR1 and CDR2 sequences are MNHNY and SVGAGI (reference sequence). J was trimmed by 4 bases and V by 4 bases; bases with no gene match: 10. This CDR3 region has 16 residues. The CDR3 loop is CASSSPRGGARETQYF. DNA of the CDR3: TGTGCCAGCAGTTCCCCGCGGGGGGGGGCAAGAGAGACCCAGTACTTC.

The V and J genes are TRBV6-1 and TRBJ2-7, with TRBD1 matching over 9 bases. The J segment lost 0 bases and the V segment lost 2 bases, leaving 5 bases of the junction unmatched. This CDR3 spans 16 amino acids. Germline CDR1 and CDR2: MNHNS and SASEGT. The CDR3, as DNA: TGTGCCAGCAGTGAAAGCCGGACAGGGGCCTCCTACGAGCAGTACTTC. It codes for CASSESRTGASYEQYF.

This chain connects TRBV6-6 to TRBJ1-1; D gene uncertain. The V gene lost 6 bases and the J gene lost 11 bases, with 16 bases spanning the gap. Germline-derived CDR1 and CDR2 are MNHNY and SVGAGI (reference sequence). The CDR3 loop spans 12 amino acids. The CDR3 nucleotides read TGTGCCAGCAGCTATAGGCCCCCGGCGGCTTTCTTT. Residues: CASSYRPPAAFF.

This clone has only one observation. The chain couples TRBV28 to TRBJ2-3, with unresolved D. V was trimmed by 4 bases and J by 4 bases, leaving 3 bases between them. This CDR3 spans 11 amino acids. Looked up from germline, CDR1 is MDHEN and CDR2 is SYDVKM. The CDR3 nucleotides are TGTGCCAGCAGTTATCCAGATACGCAGTATTTT. This translates into CASSYPDTQYF.

This chain connects TRBV7-6 to TRBJ1-4; 10 nucleotides line up with TRBD1. The CDR3 sequence is 16 residues long. Germline V gene lookup returns CDR1 SGHVS and CDR2 FNYEAQ. After removal of 1 base from V and 1 base from J, the junction contained 0 bases not matched to a gene. The CDR3 sequence is CASSLGTGGTNEKLFF. In DNA form, the CDR3 reads TGTGCCAGCAGCTTAGGGACAGGGGGAACTAATGAAAAACTGTTTTTT.

The chain has TRBV4-2 and TRBJ2-2; TRBD1 agrees at 9 bases. The CDR3 covers 16 residues. V lost 1 base, J lost 1 base, and 1 base stayed unmatched. The germline gives CDR1 LGHNA, CDR2 YNFKEQ. The CDR3 reads CASSQAGQGNTGELFF. Here the CDR3 DNA reads TGTGCCAGCAGCCAAGCGGGACAGGGGAACACCGGGGAGCTGTTTTTT.

V is TRBV27 and J is TRBJ1-4; no clear D. Trimming removed 3 bases at V and 7 bases at J, with 12 bases between. This CDR3 comprises 14 residues. Per the germline V gene, CDR1 is MNHEY and CDR2 is SMNVEV (reference sequence). DNA for the CDR3: TGTGCCAGCAGTTTTAGTTCCTCCGCTGAAAAACTGTTTTTT. Its translation: CASSFSSSAEKLFF. Combining the CDR3 with reference TRBV27 and TRBJ1-4 gives the whole variable domain EAQVTQNPRYLITVTGKKLTVTCSQNMNHEYMSWYRQDPGLGLRQIYYSMNVEVTDKGDVPEGYKVSRKEKRNFPLILESPSPNQTSLYFCASSFSSSAEKLFFGSGTQLSVL.

The chain has TRBV4-3 and TRBJ2-7; TRBD2 is a possible D gene (7 bases). The V end lost 3 bases, the J end lost 5 bases, and 14 bases lay between the germline ends. CDR3 length: 14 amino acids. CDR1 is LGHNA, CDR2 YSLEER, per germline. The CDR3 sequence is CASSHGGRGDEQYF. The CDR3 DNA follows: TGCGCCAGCAGCCACGGGGGGCGTGGGGACGAGCAGTACTTC.

The rearrangement joins TRBV6-1 to TRBJ1-6, with 9 bases matching TRBD1. Trimming at V came to 6 bases and at J to 8 bases, leaving 2 bases not matched to a gene. This CDR3 spans 13 amino acids. CDR1 and CDR2 (germline): MNHNS, SASEGT. The DNA for the CDR3 is TGTGCCAGCAGCCGACAGGGGGATTCACCCCTCCACTTT. Its translation: CASSRQGDSPLHF.

The chain uses TRBV5-1 and TRBJ1-2; D may be TRBD1 (6 bases). CDR1 is SGHRS and CDR2 is YFSETQ in the germline V gene. Trimming stripped 2 bases from V and 4 bases from J, with 12 bases between. This CDR3 region has 14 residues. CDR3 DNA sequence: TGCGCCAGCAGCTTAAACAGGGTCAGCTATGGCTACACCTTC. Translation gives CASSLNRVSYGYTF.

The J gene is TRBJ2-2, the V gene TRBV10-2; TRBD2 matches at 12 bases. The CDR3 totals 16 residues. The V segment lost 4 bases and the J segment 6 bases; nucleotides outside the gene matches: 6. Germline values: CDR1 WSHSY, CDR2 SAAADI. The DNA for the CDR3 is TGCGCCAGCAGTGGCCCTAGCGGGGGGGCTTCCGGGGAGCTGTTTTTT. This encodes CASSGPSGGASGELFF.

The V call is TRBV5-1, the J call TRBJ2-7; 10 bases align to TRBD1. This CDR3 has 15 amino acids. The germline CDR1 and CDR2 sequences are SGHRS and YFSETQ. V lost 4 bases and J lost 0; bases outside the gene matches: 4. This chain's CDR3 is CASSNRDRGSYEQYF. The CDR3 nucleotides read TGCGCCAGCAGCAACCGGGACAGGGGCTCCTACGAGCAGTACTTC.

The genes are TRBV19 and TRBJ1-2, with a weak D call TRBD1 (5 bases). The CDR3 loop spans 13 amino acids. Trimming removed 7 bases at V and 7 bases at J, with 16 bases between. From germline, CDR1 is LNHDA and CDR2 SQIVND (reference sequence). CDR3 loop: CASTPSDTFGYTF. In DNA, the CDR3 is TGTGCCAGTACTCCCTCGGACACTTTTGGCTACACCTTC.

This chain connects TRBV6-5 to TRBJ1-2, with D unclear. CDR1 is MNHEY, CDR2 SVGAGI, per germline. Trimming removed 6 bases from V and 0 bases from J, with 8 bases in between. This CDR3 has 13 residues. The CDR3 reads CASSSSANYGYTF. The DNA of the CDR3 is TGTGCCAGCAGCAGTTCTGCTAACTATGGCTACACCTTC.